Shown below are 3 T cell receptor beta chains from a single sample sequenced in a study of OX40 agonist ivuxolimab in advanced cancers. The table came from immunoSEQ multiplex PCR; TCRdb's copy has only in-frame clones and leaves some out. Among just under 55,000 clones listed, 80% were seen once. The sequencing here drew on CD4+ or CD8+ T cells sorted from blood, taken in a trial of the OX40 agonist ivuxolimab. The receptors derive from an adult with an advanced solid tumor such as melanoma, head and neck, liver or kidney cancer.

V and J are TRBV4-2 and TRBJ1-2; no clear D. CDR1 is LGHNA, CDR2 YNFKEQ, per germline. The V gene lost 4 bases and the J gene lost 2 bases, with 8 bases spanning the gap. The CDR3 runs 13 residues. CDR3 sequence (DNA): TGTGCCAGCAGCCGAGCAGGCAACTATGGCTACACCTTC. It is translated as CASSRAGNYGYTF.

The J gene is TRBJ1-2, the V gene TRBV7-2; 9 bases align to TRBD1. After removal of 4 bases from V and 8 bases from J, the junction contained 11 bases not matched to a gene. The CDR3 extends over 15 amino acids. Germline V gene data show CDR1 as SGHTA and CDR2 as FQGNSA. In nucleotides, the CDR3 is TGTGCCAGCAGCTCGGGTGTACAGGGGGCCCGGGGCTACACCTTC. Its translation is CASSSGVQGARGYTF.

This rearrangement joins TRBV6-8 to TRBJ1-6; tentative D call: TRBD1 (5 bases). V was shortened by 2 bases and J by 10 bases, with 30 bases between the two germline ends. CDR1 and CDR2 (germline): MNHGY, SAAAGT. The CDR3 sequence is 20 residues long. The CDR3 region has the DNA TGTGCCAGCAGTTACCTACATTTTAGGCCGGGACTCCTAAAGGGCTCACCCCTCCACTTT. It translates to CASSYLHFRPGLLKGSPLHF.